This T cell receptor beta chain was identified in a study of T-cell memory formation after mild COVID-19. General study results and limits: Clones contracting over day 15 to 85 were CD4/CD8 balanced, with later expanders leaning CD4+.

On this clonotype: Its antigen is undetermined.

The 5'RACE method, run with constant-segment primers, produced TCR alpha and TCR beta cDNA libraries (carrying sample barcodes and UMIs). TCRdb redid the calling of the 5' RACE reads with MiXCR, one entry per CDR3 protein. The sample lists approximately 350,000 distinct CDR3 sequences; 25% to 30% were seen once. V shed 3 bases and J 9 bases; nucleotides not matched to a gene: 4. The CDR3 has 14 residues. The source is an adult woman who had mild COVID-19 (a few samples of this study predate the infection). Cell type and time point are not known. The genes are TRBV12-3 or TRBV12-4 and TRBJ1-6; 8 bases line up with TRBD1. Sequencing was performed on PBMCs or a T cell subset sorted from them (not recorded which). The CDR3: CASSLDRASSPLHF. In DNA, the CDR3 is TGTGCCAGCAGTTTGGACAGGGCCTCTTCACCCCTCCACTTT.